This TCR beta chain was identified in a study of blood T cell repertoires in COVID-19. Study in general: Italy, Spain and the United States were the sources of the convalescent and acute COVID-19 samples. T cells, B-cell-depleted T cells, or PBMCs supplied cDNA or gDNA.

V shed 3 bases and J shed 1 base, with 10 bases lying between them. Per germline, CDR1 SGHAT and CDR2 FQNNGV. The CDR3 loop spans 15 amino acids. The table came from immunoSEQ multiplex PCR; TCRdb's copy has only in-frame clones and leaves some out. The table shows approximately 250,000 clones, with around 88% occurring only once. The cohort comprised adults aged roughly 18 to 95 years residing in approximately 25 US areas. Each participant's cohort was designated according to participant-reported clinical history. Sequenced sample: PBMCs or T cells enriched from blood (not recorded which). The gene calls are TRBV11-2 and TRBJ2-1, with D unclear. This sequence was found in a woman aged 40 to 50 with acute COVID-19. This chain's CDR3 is CASSFLSFSYNEQFF. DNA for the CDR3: TGTGCCAGCAGCTTTTTGAGCTTTTCCTACAATGAGCAGTTCTTC.